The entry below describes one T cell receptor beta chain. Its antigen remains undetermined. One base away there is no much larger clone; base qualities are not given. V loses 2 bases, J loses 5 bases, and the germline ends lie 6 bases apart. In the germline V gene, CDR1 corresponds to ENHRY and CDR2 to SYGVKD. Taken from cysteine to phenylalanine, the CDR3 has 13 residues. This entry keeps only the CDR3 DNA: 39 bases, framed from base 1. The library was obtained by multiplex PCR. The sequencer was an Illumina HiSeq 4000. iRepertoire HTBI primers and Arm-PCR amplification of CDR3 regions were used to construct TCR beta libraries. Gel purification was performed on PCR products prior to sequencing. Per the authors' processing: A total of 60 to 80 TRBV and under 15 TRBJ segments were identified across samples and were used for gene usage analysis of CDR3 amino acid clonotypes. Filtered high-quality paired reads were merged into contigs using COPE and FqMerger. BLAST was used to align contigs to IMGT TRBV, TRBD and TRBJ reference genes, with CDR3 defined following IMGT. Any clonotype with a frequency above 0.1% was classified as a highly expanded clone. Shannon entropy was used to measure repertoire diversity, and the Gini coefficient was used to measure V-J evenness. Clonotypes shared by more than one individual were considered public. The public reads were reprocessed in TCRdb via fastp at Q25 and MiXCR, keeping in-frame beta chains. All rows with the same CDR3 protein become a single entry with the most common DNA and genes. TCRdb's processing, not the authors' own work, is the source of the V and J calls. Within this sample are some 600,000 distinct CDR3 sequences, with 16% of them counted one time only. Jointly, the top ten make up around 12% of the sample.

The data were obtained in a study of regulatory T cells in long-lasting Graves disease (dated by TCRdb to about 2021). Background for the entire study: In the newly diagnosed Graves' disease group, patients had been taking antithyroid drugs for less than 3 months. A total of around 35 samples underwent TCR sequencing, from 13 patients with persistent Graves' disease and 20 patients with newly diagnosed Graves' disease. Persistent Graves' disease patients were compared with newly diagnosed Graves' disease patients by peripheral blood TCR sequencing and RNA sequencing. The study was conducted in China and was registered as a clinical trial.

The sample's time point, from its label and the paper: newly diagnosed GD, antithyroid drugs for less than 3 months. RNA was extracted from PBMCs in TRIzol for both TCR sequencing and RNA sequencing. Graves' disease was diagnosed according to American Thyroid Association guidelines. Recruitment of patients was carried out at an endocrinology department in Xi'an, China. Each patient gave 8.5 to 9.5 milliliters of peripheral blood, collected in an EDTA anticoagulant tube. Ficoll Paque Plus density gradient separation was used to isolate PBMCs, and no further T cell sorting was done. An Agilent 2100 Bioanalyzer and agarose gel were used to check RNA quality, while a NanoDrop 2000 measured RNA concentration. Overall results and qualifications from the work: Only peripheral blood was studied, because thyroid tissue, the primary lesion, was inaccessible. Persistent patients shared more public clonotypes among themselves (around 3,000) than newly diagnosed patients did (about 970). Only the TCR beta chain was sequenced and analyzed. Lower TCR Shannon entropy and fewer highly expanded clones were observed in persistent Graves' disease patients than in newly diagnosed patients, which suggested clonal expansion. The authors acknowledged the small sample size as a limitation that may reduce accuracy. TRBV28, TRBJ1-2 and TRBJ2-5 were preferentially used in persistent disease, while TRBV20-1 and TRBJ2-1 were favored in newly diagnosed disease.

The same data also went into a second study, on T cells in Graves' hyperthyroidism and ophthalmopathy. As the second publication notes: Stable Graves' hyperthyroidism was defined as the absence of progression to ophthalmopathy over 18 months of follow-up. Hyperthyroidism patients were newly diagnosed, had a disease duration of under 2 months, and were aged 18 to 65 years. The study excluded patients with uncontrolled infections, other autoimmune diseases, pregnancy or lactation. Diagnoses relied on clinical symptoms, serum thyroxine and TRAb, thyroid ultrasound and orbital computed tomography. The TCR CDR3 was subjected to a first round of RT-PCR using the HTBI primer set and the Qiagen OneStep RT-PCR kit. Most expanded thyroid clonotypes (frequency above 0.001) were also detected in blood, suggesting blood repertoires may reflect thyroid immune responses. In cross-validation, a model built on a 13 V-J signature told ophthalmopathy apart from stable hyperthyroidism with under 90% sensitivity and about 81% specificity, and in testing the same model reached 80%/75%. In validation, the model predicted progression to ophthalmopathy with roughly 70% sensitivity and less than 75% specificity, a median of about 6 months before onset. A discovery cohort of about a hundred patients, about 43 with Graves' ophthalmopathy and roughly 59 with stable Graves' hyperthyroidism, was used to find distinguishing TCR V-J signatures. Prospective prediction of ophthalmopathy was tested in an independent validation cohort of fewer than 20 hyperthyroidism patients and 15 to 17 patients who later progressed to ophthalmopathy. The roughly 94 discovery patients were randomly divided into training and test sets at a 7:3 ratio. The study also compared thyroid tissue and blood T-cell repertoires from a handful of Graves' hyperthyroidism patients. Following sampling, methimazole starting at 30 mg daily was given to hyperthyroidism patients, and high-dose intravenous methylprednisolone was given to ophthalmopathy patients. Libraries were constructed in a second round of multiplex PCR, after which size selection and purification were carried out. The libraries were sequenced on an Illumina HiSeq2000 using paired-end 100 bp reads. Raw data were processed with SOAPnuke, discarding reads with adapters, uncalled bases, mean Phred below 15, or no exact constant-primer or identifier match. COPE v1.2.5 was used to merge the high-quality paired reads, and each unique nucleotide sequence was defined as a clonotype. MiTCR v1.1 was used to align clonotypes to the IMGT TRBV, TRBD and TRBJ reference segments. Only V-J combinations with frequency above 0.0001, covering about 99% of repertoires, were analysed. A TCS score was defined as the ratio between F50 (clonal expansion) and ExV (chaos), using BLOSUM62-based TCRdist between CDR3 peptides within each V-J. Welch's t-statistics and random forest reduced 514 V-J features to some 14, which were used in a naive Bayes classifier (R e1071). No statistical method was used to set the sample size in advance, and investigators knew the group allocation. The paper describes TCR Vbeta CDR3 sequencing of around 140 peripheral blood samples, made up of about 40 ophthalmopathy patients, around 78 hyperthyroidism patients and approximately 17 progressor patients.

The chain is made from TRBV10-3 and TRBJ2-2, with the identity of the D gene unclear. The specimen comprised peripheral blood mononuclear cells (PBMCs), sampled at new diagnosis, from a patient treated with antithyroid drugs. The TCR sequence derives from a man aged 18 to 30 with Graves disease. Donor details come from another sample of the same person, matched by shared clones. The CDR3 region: CAISEILTGELFF. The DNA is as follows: TGTGCCATCAGTGAGATCCTAACCGGGGAGCTGTTTTTT.